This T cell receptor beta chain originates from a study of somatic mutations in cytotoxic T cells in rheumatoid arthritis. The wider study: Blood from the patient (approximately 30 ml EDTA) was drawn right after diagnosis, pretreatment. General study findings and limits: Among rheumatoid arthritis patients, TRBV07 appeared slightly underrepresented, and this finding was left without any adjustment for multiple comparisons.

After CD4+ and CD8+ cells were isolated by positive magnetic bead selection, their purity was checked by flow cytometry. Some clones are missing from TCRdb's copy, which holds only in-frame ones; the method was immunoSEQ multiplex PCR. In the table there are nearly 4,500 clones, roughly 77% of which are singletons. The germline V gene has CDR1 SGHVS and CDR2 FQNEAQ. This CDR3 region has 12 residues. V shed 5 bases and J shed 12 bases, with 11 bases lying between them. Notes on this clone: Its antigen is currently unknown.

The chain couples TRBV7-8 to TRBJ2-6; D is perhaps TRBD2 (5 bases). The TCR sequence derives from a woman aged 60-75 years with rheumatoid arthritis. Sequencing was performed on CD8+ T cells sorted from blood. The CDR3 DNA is TGTGCCAGCAGCCCTACGGGAATCGTCCTGACTTTC. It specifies CASSPTGIVLTF.